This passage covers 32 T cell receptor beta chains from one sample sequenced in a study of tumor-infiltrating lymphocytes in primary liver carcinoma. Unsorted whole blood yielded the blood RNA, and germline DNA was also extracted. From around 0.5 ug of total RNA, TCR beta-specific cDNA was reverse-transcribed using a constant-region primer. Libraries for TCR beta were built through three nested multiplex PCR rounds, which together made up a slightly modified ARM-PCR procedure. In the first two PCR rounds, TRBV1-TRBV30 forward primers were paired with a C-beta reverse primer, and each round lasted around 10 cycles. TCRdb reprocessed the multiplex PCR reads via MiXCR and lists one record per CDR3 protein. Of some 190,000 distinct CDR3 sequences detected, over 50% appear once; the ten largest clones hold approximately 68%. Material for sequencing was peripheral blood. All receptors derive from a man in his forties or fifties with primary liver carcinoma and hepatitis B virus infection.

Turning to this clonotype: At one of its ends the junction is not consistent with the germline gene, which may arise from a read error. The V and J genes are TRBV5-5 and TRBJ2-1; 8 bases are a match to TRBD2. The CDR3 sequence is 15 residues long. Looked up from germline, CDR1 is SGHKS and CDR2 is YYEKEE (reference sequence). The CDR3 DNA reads TGTGCCAGCAGCGAGAGCGGGAGCTCCTACAATGAGGAGTTCTTC. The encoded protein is CASSESGSSYNEEFF.

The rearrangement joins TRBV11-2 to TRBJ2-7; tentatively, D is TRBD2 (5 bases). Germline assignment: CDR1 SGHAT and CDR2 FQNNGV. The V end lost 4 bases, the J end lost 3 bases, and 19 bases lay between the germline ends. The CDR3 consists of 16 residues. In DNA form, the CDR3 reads TGTGCCAGCAGCTCCCTCCGGGGAGTAGGGATCTACGAGCAGTACTTC. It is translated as CASSSLRGVGIYEQYF.

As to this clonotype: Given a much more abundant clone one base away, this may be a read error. The CDR3 reads CASSSARTGSSYELYF. CDR3 DNA: TGTGCCAGCAGCTCCGCCAGGACAGGGAGCTCCTACGAGCTGTACTTC. The rearrangement links TRBV11-2 to TRBJ2-7; 8 nucleotides agree with TRBD1. CDR1 is SGHAT, CDR2 FQNNGV, per germline. This CDR3 has 16 amino acids.

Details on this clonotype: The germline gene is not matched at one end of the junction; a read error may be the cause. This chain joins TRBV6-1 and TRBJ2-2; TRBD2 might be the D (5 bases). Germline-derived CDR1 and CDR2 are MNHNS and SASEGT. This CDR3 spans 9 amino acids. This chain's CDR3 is CASTGEPFF. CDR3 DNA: TGTGCCAGCACCGGGGAGCCGTTTTTT.

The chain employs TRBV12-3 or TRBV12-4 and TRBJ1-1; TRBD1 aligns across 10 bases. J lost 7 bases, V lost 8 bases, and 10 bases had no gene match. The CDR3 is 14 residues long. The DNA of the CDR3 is TGTGCCAGCCGACGACAGGGGGCAGGGATTGAAGCTTTCTTT. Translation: CASRRQGAGIEAFF.

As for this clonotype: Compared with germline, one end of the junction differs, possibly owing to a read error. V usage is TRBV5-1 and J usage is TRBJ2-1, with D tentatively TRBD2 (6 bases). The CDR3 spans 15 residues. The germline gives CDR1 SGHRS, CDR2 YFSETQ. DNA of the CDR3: TGCGCCAGCAGCTCGGACTACAACCCCTACAATGAGCATTTCTTC. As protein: CASSSDYNPYNEHFF.

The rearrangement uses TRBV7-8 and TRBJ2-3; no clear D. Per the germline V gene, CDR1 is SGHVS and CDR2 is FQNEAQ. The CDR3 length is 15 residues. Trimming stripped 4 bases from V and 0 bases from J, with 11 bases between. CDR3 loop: CASSSLVGSTDTQYF. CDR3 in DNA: TGTGCCAGCAGCTCCCTAGTGGGAAGCACAGATACGCAGTATTTT.

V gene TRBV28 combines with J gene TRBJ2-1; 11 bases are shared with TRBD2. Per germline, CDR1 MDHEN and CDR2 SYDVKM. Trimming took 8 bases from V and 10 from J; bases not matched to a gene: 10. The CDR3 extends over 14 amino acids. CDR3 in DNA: TGTGCCAGCCAAAGTATAGCGGGAGGGGGGGAGCAGTTCTTC. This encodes CASQSIAGGGEQFF.

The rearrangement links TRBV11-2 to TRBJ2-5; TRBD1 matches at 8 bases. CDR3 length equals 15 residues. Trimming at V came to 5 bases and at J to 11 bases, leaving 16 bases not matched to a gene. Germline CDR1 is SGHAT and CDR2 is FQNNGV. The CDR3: CASSPRDRSQEIQYF. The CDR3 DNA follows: TGTGCCAGCAGCCCCCGGGACAGGAGTCAAGAGATACAGTACTTC.

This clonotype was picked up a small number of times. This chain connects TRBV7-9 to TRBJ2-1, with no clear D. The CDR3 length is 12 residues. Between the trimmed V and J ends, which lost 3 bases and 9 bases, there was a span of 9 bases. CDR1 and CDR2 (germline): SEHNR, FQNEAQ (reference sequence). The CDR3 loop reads CASSLSPGEQFF. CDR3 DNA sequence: TGTGCCAGCAGCTTGTCACCCGGTGAGCAGTTCTTC.

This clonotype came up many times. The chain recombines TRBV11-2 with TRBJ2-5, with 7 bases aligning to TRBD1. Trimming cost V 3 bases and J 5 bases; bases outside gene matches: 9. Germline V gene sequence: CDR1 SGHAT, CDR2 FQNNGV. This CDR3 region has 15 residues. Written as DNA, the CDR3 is TGTGCCAGCAGCTTGGAATACAGGGGCCGGGAGACCCAGTACTTC. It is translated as CASSLEYRGRETQYF.

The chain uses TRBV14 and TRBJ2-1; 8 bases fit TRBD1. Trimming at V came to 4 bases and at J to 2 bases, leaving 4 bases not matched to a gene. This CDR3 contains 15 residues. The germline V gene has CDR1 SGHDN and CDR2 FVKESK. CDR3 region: CASSPLDRAYNEQFF. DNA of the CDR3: TGTGCCAGCAGCCCCTTGGACAGGGCCTACAATGAGCAGTTCTTC.

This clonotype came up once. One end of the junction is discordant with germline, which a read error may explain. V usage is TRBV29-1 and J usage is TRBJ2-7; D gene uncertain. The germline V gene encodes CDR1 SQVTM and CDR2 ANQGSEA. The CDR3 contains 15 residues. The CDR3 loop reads CSVKDVRRGSYEQYF. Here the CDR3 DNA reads TGCAGCGTTAAAGATGTACGGCGCGGTTCCTACGAGCAGTACTTT.

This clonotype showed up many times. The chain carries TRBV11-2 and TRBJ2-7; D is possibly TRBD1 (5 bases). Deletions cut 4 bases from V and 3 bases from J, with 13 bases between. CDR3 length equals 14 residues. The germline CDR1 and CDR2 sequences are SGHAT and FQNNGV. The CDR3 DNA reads TGTGCCAGCAGCTCAGACAGACAGAGCTACGAGCAGTACTTC. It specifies CASSSDRQSYEQYF.

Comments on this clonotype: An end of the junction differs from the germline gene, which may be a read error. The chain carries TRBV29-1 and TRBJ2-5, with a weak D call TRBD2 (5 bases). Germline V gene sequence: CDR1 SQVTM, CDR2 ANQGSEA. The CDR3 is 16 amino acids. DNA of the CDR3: TGCAGCACCGAGGCCCGACGAGGGCCTGGAGGAGAGACCCGGTACTTC. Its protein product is CSTEARRGPGGETRYF.

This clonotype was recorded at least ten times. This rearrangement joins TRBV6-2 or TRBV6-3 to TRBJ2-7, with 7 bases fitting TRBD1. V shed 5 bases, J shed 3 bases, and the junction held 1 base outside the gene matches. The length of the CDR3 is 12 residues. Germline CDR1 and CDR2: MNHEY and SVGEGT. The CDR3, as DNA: TGTGCCAGCAGTGACAGGGTCTACGAGCAGTACTTC. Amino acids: CASSDRVYEQYF.

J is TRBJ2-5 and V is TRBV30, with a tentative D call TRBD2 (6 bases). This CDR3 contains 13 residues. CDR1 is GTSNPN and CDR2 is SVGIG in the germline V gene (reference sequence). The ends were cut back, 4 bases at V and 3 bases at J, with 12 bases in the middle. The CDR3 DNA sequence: TGTGCCTGGAATGCGGGATATGAAGAGACCCAGTACTTC. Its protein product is CAWNAGYEETQYF.

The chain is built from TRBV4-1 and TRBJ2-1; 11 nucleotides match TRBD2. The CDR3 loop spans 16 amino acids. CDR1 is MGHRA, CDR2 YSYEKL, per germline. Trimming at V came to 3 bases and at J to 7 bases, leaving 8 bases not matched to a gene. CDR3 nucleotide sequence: TGCGCCAGCAGCCAGTCGGGACTAGCGGCGGGTAATGAGCAGTTCTTC. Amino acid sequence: CASSQSGLAAGNEQFF.

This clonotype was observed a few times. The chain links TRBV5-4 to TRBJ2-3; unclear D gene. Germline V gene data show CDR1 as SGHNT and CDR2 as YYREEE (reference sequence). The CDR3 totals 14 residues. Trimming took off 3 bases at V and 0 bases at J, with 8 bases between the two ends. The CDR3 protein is CASSSGSSTDTQYF. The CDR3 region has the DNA TGTGCCAGCAGCTCTGGGTCTAGCACAGATACGCAGTATTTT. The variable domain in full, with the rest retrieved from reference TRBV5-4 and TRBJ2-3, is ETGVTQSPTHLIKTRGQQVTLRCSSQSGHNTVSWYQQALGQGPQFIFQYYREEENGRGNFPPRFSGLQFPNYSSELNVNALELDDSALYLCASSSGSSTDTQYFGPGTRLTVL.

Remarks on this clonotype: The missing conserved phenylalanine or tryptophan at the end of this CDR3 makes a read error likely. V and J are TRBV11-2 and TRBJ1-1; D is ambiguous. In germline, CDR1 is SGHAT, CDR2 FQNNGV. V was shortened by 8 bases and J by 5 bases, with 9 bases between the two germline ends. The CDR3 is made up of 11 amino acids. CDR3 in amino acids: CASSFGTEAFV. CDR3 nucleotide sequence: TGTGCCAGCTCTTTCGGAACTGAAGCTTTCGTT.

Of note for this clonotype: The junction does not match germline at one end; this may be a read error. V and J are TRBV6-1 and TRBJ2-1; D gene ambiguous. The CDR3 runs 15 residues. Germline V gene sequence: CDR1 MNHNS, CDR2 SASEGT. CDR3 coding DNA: TGTGCCAACAGTGAATCAGTTAGCTCCTACAATGAGCAGTTCTTC. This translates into CANSESVSSYNEQFF.

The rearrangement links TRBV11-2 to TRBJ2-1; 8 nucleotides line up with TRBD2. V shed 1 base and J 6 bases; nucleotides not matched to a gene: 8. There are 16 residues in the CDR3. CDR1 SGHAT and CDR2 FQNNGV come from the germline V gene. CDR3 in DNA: TGTGCCAGCAGCTTAGTAGGTGGGACTAGAGCCAATGAGCAGTTCTTC. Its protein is CASSLVGGTRANEQFF. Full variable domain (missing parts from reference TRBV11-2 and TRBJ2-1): EAGVAQSPRYKIIEKRQSVAFWCNPISGHATLYWYQQILGQGPKLLIQFQNNGVVDDSQLPKDRFSAERLKGVDSTLKIQPAKLEDSAVYLCASSLVGGTRANEQFFGPGTRLTVL.

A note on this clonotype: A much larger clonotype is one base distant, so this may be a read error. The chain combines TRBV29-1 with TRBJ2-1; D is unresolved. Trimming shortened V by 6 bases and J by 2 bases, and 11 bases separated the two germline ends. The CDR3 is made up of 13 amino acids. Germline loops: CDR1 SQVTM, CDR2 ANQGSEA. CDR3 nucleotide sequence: TGCAGCGTCGTCCCTAATCCCTACAATGAGCAGTTCTTC. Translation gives CSVVPNPYNEQFF.

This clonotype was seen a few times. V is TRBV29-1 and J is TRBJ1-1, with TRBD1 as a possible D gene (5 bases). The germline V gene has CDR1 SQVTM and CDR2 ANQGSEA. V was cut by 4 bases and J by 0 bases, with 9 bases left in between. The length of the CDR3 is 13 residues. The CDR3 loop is CSVVGQVNTEAFF. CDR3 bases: TGCAGCGTTGTGGGGCAGGTGAACACTGAAGCTTTCTTT.

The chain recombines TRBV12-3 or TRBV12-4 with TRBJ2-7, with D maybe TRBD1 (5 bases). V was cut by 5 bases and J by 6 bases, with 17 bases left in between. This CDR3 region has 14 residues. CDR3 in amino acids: CASSPHRLSLEQYF. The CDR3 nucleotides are TGTGCCAGCAGTCCTCACAGGTTATCCCTCGAGCAGTACTTC.

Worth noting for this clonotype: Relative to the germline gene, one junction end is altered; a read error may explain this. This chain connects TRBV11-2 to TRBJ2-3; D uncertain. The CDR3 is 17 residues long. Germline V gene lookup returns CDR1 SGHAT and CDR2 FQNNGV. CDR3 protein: CVSSDPLGIPFTDTQYF. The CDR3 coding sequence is TGTGTCAGCAGCGACCCTTTGGGCATCCCCTTCACAGATACGCAGTATTTC.

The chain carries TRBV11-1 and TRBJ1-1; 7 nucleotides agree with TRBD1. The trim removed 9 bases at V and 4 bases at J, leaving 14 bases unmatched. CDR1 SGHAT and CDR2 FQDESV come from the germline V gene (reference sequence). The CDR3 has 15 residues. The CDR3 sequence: CASSPRDSRSTEAFF. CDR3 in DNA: TGTGCCAGTAGCCCCCGGGACAGCAGGAGCACTGAAGCTTTCTTT.

Here the CDR3 reads CASSHTGGDEQFF. In DNA, the CDR3 is TGTGCCAGCAGTCATACTGGAGGGGATGAGCAGTTCTTC. The chain joins TRBV6-5 to TRBJ2-1, with a possible D match to TRBD2 (6 bases). CDR1 MNHEY and CDR2 SVGAGI come from the germline V gene. The CDR3 loop spans 13 amino acids. The ends were cut back, 5 bases at V and 8 bases at J, with 13 bases in the middle.

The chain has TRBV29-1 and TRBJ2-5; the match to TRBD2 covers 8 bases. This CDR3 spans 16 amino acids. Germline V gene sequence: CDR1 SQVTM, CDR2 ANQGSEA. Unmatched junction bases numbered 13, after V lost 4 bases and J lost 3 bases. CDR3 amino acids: CSVGVRLAGSEETQYF. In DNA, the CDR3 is TGCAGCGTTGGAGTTCGCCTAGCGGGTTCGGAAGAGACCCAGTACTTC.

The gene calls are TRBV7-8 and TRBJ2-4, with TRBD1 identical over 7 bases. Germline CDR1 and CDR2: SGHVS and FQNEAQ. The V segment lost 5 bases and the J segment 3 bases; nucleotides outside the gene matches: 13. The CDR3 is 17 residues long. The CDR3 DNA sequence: TGTGCCAGCAGCCCACTGACAGGGACGGAGGTCAAAAACATTCAGTACTTC. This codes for CASSPLTGTEVKNIQYF.

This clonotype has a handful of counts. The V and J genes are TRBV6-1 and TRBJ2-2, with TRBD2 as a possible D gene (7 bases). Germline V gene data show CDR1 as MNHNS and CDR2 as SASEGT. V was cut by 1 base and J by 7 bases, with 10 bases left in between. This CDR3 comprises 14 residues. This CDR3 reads CASSEGGGIGELFF. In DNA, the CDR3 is TGTGCCAGCAGTGAAGGGGGGGGCATCGGGGAGCTGTTTTTT.

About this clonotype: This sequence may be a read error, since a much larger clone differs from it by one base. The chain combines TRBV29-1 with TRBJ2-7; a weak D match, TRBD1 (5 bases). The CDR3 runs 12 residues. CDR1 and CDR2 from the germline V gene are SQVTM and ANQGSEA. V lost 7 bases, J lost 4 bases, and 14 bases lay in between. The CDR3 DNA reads TGCAGCGGATGGGGTCAGGGATACGAGCAGTACTTC. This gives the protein CSGWGQGYEQYF.